The next 9 T cell receptor beta chains were all read from a single sample in a study of long-term antiretroviral therapy in people with HIV. At the survey level, the v3.0 immunoSEQ assay was run. Sequencing was performed with immunoSEQ multiplex PCR; in TCRdb, only in-frame clones are kept and a portion is missing. The profile shows tens of thousands of clones, approximately 90% of them singletons. The specimen comprised unsorted PBMCs, sampled approximately 2.6 years after starting antiretroviral therapy. The receptors originated from a man aged 40-55 years with HIV.

The V call is TRBV9, the J call TRBJ1-2, with 8 bases identical to TRBD1. Germline V gene sequence: CDR1 SGDLS, CDR2 YYNGEE. The length of the CDR3 is 15 residues. V lost 5 bases, J lost 0 bases, and 6 bases stayed unmatched. CDR3 nucleotide sequence: TGTGCCAGCAGTCCGACAGGGGACACTAACTATGGCTACACCTTC. Protein product: CASSPTGDTNYGYTF. Full variable domain (outside the CDR3, taken from reference TRBV9 and TRBJ1-2): DSGVTQTPKHLITATGQRVTLRCSPRSGDLSVYWYQQSLDQGLQFLIQYYNGEERAKGNILERFSAQQFPDLHSELNLSSLELGDSALYFCASSPTGDTNYGYTFGSGTRLTVV.

The V gene is TRBV9, the J gene TRBJ2-2; 9 nucleotides align to TRBD1. This CDR3 region has 14 residues. The V gene's germline CDR1 is SGDLS and CDR2 YYNGEE. Losses at the gene ends were 0 bases for V and 9 bases for J; bases not matched to a gene: 3. The CDR3 is CASSVGTGAWELFF. The CDR3 region has the DNA TGTGCCAGCAGCGTAGGGACAGGGGCCTGGGAGCTGTTTTTT.

The V call is TRBV10-3, the J call TRBJ2-1; 9 positions agree with TRBD2. Germline V gene sequence: CDR1 ENHRY, CDR2 SYGVKD. The CDR3 sequence is 15 residues long. Trimming removed 6 bases from V and 8 bases from J; junction bases left unmatched: 11. The CDR3 reads CAISPGGGGAYEQFF. CDR3 DNA: TGTGCCATCAGCCCCGGTGGCGGGGGGGCCTATGAGCAGTTCTTC.

This sequence joins TRBV27 and TRBJ2-2; 12 bases align to TRBD2. J was trimmed by 4 bases and V by 5 bases; bases with no gene match: 5. The CDR3 has 16 residues. Per germline, CDR1 MNHEY and CDR2 SMNVEV (reference sequence). The CDR3 DNA follows: TGTGCCAGCAGTGGATCTAGCGGGGGGGCCACCGGGGAGCTGTTTTTT. This codes for CASSGSSGGATGELFF.

This clone was counted only a few times. This rearrangement joins TRBV10-3 to TRBJ1-4; possible D gene TRBD1, 6 bases. This CDR3 has 16 residues. The V end lost 3 bases, the J end lost 0 bases, and 11 bases lay between the germline ends. Germline V gives CDR1 ENHRY, CDR2 SYGVKD. CDR3 loop: CAISEQGFATNEKLFF. In DNA form, the CDR3 reads TGTGCCATCAGTGAACAGGGCTTTGCAACTAATGAAAAACTGTTTTTT.

The chain carries TRBV18 and TRBJ2-3, with 12 nucleotides matching TRBD2. The trim removed 4 bases at V and 4 bases at J, leaving 6 bases unmatched. The CDR3 loop spans 16 amino acids. Germline assignment: CDR1 KGHSH and CDR2 LQKENI. The DNA for the CDR3 is TGTGCCAGCTCACTCCAGACTAGCGGGAGACCAGATACGCAGTATTTT. Translation gives CASSLQTSGRPDTQYF.

The CDR3: CASSRRAGYEQYF. CDR3 DNA sequence: TGCGCCAGCAGCCGCCGGGCAGGTTACGAGCAGTACTTC. The chain joins TRBV4-3 to TRBJ2-7, with D unclear. CDR3 length: 13 amino acids. Germline CDR1 is LGHNA and CDR2 is YSLEER. Trimming shortened V by 4 bases and J by 4 bases, and 11 bases separated the two germline ends.

A few counts support this clone. The chain combines TRBV4-3 with TRBJ1-1; perhaps TRBD1 as D (6 bases). This CDR3 has 15 residues. Between the trimmed V and J ends, which lost 5 bases and 5 bases, there was a span of 18 bases. Germline CDR1 LGHNA, CDR2 YSLEER. CDR3: CASSRQVSLGTEAFF. The CDR3 DNA reads as TGCGCCAGCAGCAGACAGGTCTCCTTAGGGACTGAAGCTTTCTTT.

The chain combines TRBV5-5 with TRBJ2-7; 10 nucleotides align to TRBD1. Trimming at V came to 5 bases and at J to 9 bases, leaving 11 bases not matched to a gene. Germline lookup yields CDR1 SGHKS and CDR2 YYEKEE (reference sequence). The CDR3 sequence is 14 residues long. CDR3 amino acids: CASRATGGLVGQYF. In DNA, the CDR3 is TGTGCCAGCAGAGCGACAGGGGGCCTGGTTGGGCAGTACTTC.